This T cell receptor beta chain emerged from a study of shared clonotypes between healthy human individuals. Study-level information: Per donor, CD8 memory used one plate, CD8 naive used two, CD4 memory used three and CD4 naive used three.

The length of the CDR3 is 14 residues. Germline CDR1 is PRHDT and CDR2 is FYEKMQ (reference sequence). The V gene lost 0 bases and the J gene lost 6 bases, with 11 bases spanning the gap. This clone was observed many times. Antigen specificity is unknown. Libraries were prepared by immunoSEQ multiplex PCR; TCRdb keeps only in-frame clonotypes and omits some of them. Of under 150,000 clones listed, about two thirds are singletons. Study-wide results and caveats: Apart from blood, nothing was sampled; tissue repertoires likely differ. All-four-donor shared clonotypes had higher generation probabilities than non-shared clonotypes did. Among the subsets, naive ones generally showed larger estimated richness than memory ones.

This TCR was sampled from a woman aged 25-40 years in good health. The gene calls are TRBV13 and TRBJ1-1, with a tentative D call TRBD1 (5 bases). Sequencing was performed on memory CD8+ T cells sorted from blood. Subset specified: CD45RO+ cells pooled with CCR7-negative TemRA cells. The CDR3 sequence is CASSLGAGRPEAFF. The CDR3 coding sequence is TGTGCCAGCAGCTTAGGAGCAGGGAGACCTGAAGCTTTCTTT.